One sample yielded the 18 T cell receptor beta chains listed below, sequenced in a study of Ad26.COV2.S vaccination and SARS-CoV-2 variants. Treatment indicated: some 20 received Ad26.COV2.S at low or high dose, single or two shots; roughly five received placebo; per-sample allocation not given. Specimen acquisition occurred on day 63 following the initial vaccine or placebo injection. The protocol was immunoSEQ multiplex PCR, while the TCRdb copy is restricted to in-frame clones and leaves out a portion. In the table there are 300,000 to 450,000 clones, about 85% of which are singletons. Sequenced material: peripheral blood, taken in a trial of Ad26.COV2.S vaccine versus placebo. The source is a person between 18 and 59 years old who received the Ad26.COV2.S COVID-19 vaccine or a placebo.

The rearrangement joins TRBV28 to TRBJ2-7, with a possible D match to TRBD2 (6 bases). V gave up 4 bases and J gave up 0 bases, with 25 bases separating them. Germline CDR1 reads MDHEN; CDR2 reads SYDVKM. This CDR3 contains 19 residues. Here the CDR3 reads CASSSGRTYVGEDSYEQYF. The CDR3 DNA follows: TGTGCCAGCAGTTCGGGGAGGACGTATGTAGGGGAAGACTCCTACGAGCAGTACTTC.

The DNA for the CDR3 is TGTGCCAGCAGCTTATACGACAGCAAGAACACTGAAGCTTTCTTT. Protein: CASSLYDSKNTEAFF. This rearrangement joins TRBV7-9 to TRBJ1-1; D perhaps matches TRBD1 (5 bases). Germline V gene data show CDR1 as SEHNR and CDR2 as FQNEAQ (reference sequence). V was pared by 2 bases and J by 1 base, with 11 bases between. The CDR3 spans 15 residues.

The V and J genes are TRBV28 and TRBJ2-7, with TRBD1 identical over 7 bases. The junction had 7 bases not matched to a gene; V was cut back by 5 bases and J by 6 bases. Looked up from germline, CDR1 is MDHEN and CDR2 is SYDVKM. This CDR3 has 13 amino acids. The CDR3 here is CASSNTGVGEQYF. In nucleotides, the CDR3 is TGTGCCAGCAGTAACACAGGGGTGGGCGAGCAGTACTTC.

J is TRBJ1-4 and V is TRBV6-5; D is undetermined. Germline V gene data show CDR1 as MNHEY and CDR2 as SVGAGI. The CDR3 consists of 15 residues. Trimming pared 2 bases from V and 6 bases from J, leaving 13 bases between. Here the CDR3 DNA reads TGTGCCAGCAGTTACAGTTTTGTTTCTGATGAAAAACTGTTTTTT. It codes for CASSYSFVSDEKLFF.

The genes are TRBV12-3 or TRBV12-4 and TRBJ1-1, with unresolved D. CDR3 length: 12 residues. Trimming shortened V by 6 bases and J by 11 bases, and 16 bases separated the two germline ends. This chain's CDR3 is CASSPTGRGAFF. The CDR3 region has the DNA TGTGCCAGCAGCCCAACCGGGCGCGGGGCTTTCTTT.

V and J are TRBV7-6 and TRBJ2-3; possible D gene TRBD2, 5 bases. The germline CDR1 and CDR2 sequences are SGHVS and FNYEAQ. V lost 5 bases and J 6 bases, leaving 12 bases between the germline ends. There are 13 residues in the CDR3. DNA of the CDR3: TGTGCCAGCAGCCCGACGACTACTGATACGCAGTATTTT. It specifies CASSPTTTDTQYF.

The chain has TRBV2 and TRBJ2-7, with a tentative D call TRBD2 (5 bases). The CDR3 is 14 amino acids. Trimming removed 1 base from V and 2 bases from J, with 9 bases in between. Germline loops: CDR1 SNHLY, CDR2 FYNNEI. CDR3 bases: TGTGCCAGCAGTGAAGGACTATCAACCTACGAGCAGTACTTC. It codes for CASSEGLSTYEQYF. The whole variable domain, filled in from reference TRBV2 and TRBJ2-7, reads EPEVTQTPSHQVTQMGQEVILRCVPISNHLYFYWYRQILGQKVEFLVSFYNNEISEKSEIFDDQFSVERPDGSNFTLKIRSTKLEDSAMYFCASSEGLSTYEQYFGPGTRLTVT.

The rearrangement joins TRBV4-3 to TRBJ2-6; weak D call: TRBD2 (5 bases). V shed 0 bases and J shed 2 bases, with 8 bases lying between them. Germline CDR1 LGHNA, CDR2 YSLEER. This CDR3 has 16 amino acids. The CDR3 bases are TGCGCCAGCAGCCAAGATATCGGGGCTGGGGCCAACGTCCTGACTTTC. This encodes CASSQDIGAGANVLTF.

The CDR3 region is CASTKRQAAPLAPLHF. The CDR3 DNA is TGTGCCAGCACCAAGAGGCAGGCCGCCCCACTCGCCCCCCTCCACTTT. V is TRBV28 and J is TRBJ1-6; no clear D. Germline loops: CDR1 MDHEN, CDR2 SYDVKM. The CDR3 is made up of 16 amino acids. V was clipped by 7 bases and J by 13 bases, with 26 bases between them.

A single count supports this clone. This chain connects TRBV7-6 to TRBJ2-7; a possible D gene is TRBD1 (5 bases). Trimming removed 6 bases from V and 2 bases from J, with 14 bases in between. Germline V lookup: CDR1 SGHVS, CDR2 FNYEAQ. This CDR3 is built from 14 residues. The CDR3 sequence is CASSKGSATYEQYF. The CDR3 DNA reads as TGTGCCAGCAGTAAGGGGTCCGCTACCTACGAGCAGTACTTC.

This chain uses TRBV5-8 with TRBJ2-4; the D is unclear. The CDR3 loop spans 14 amino acids. Per the germline V gene, CDR1 is SGHTS and CDR2 is YDEGEE. Trimming shortened V by 0 bases and J by 4 bases, and 8 bases separated the two germline ends. Here the CDR3 reads CASSLAGVKNIQYF. The CDR3 nucleotides are TGTGCCAGCAGCTTGGCTGGGGTTAAAAACATTCAGTACTTC.

This chain links TRBV19 with TRBJ2-1; a possible D gene is TRBD1 (7 bases). The CDR3 consists of 17 residues. Between the trimmed V and J ends, which lost 5 bases and 4 bases, there was a span of 21 bases. CDR1 is LNHDA and CDR2 is SQIVND in the germline V gene (reference sequence). The CDR3 spells CASSSPRGDSRYNEQFF. For the CDR3, the DNA is TGTGCCAGTAGTTCCCCAAGGGGGGACAGCAGATACAATGAGCAGTTCTTC.

The chain recombines TRBV3-1 (or the pseudogene TRBV3-2) with TRBJ1-4; a weak D match, TRBD1 (5 bases). Germline V gene lookup returns CDR1 LGHDT and CDR2 YNNKEL (reference sequence). The CDR3 runs to 15 residues. V lost 5 bases and J 5 bases, leaving 15 bases between the germline ends. In DNA form, the CDR3 reads TGTGCCAGCAGCGCTTACAGGCGCGAGAATGAAAAACTGTTTTTT. Translation: CASSAYRRENEKLFF.

The rearrangement joins TRBV6-6 to TRBJ2-3; 8 nucleotides agree with TRBD1. CDR3 length: 12 amino acids. Looked up from germline, CDR1 is MNHNY and CDR2 is SVGAGI (reference sequence). Losses at the gene ends were 10 bases for V and 6 bases for J; bases not matched to a gene: 6. The CDR3 loop is CATRGRGDTQYF. The DNA of the CDR3 is TGTGCCACCAGGGGGCGCGGGGATACGCAGTATTTT.

V and J are TRBV5-6 and TRBJ2-4, with a possible D match to TRBD2 (5 bases). The CDR3 spans 16 residues. The V gene's germline CDR1 is SGHDT and CDR2 YYEEEE. Trimming left V 0 bases short and J 3 bases short, with 13 bases between. The chain's CDR3 is CASSLGSGFGKNIQYF. DNA of the CDR3: TGTGCCAGCAGCTTGGGTTCGGGGTTCGGCAAAAACATTCAGTACTTC.

This sequence joins TRBV9 and TRBJ2-7, with D uncertain. The CDR3 consists of 13 residues. Trimming pared 0 bases from V and 6 bases from J, leaving 10 bases between. Germline CDR1 SGDLS, CDR2 YYNGEE. The CDR3 nucleotides are TGTGCCAGCAGCGTAGCGAGCCAGACCGAGCAGTACTTC. Protein: CASSVASQTEQYF.

The chain's CDR3 is CATSRTAVQTEAFF. In DNA, the CDR3 is TGTGCCACCAGCAGGACAGCGGTTCAAACTGAAGCTTTCTTT. The chain links TRBV15 to TRBJ1-1; TRBD1 is a possible D gene (5 bases). Germline loops: CDR1 LNHNV, CDR2 YYDKDF (reference sequence). This CDR3 is 14 amino acids long. V lost 3 bases to trimming and J lost 5 bases, with 13 bases between them.

The chain recombines TRBV6-5 with TRBJ2-7, with TRBD1 matching over 10 bases. The germline gives CDR1 MNHEY, CDR2 SVGAGI. The CDR3 runs to 12 residues. The J segment lost 6 bases and the V segment lost 6 bases, leaving 2 bases of the junction unmatched. CDR3 sequence reads: CASSRTGGEQYF. The CDR3 DNA follows: TGTGCCAGCAGCCGGACAGGGGGCGAGCAGTACTTC.